The clone carrying this T cell receptor (beta chain) was seen a few times. The data are from a study of T-cell memory formation after mild COVID-19. TCRdb recomputed calls from the 5' RACE reads with MiXCR, one row per CDR3 protein. The table shows under 300,000 distinct CDR3 sequences, with about 17% occurring only once. Germline V gene sequence: CDR1 SGHKS, CDR2 YYEKEE (reference sequence). This CDR3 has 12 amino acids. Deletions cut 3 bases from V and 4 bases from J, with 8 bases between. Sequenced input: PBMCs or a T cell subset sorted from them (not recorded which). The source is a man between 18 and 35 years old who had mild COVID-19 (a few samples of this study predate the infection). Cell type and time point are not known. The gene calls are TRBV5-5 and TRBJ2-7; D ambiguous. The CDR3 DNA sequence: TGTGCCAGCAGCTCTTACGAGTACGAGCAGTACTTC. It is translated as CASSSYEYEQYF.